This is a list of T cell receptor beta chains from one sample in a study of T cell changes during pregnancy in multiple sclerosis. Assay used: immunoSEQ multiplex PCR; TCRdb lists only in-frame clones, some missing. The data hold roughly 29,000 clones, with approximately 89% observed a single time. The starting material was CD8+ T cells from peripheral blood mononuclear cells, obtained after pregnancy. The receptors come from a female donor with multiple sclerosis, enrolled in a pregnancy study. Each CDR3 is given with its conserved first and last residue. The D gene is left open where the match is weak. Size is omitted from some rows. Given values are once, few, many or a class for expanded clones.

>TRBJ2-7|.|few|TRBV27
TGTGCCAGCAGCCAGCTCCCTGACAGCTCCTACGAGCAGTACTTC
CASSQLPDSSYEQYF
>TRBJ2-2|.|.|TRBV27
TGTGCCAGCAGTTTCGGGACACCCGCGAACACCGGGGAGCTGTTTTTT
CASSFGTPANTGELFF
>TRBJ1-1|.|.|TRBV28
TGTGCCAGCAGCGTACTCCCATCGGACACTGAAGCTTTCTTT
CASSVLPSDTEAFF
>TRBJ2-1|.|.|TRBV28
TGTGCCAGCAGTTTCTCGGATGAGCAGTTCTTC
CASSFSDEQFF
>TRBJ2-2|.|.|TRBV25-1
TGTGCCAGCAGTGAATTCCTCCCCGGGGAGCTGTTTTTT
CASSEFLPGELFF
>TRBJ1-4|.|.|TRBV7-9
TGTGCCAGCAGCTTCAGCTATGGAGATGAAAAACTGTTTTTT
CASSFSYGDEKLFF
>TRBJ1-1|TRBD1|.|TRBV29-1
TGCAGCGTTGAAGGGTGGGACAGAAATAACACTGAAGCTTTCTTT
CSVEGWDRNNTEAFF
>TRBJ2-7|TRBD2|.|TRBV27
TGTGCCAGCAGTCCGGGGACTAGCGGGGCCGAGCAGTACTTC
CASSPGTSGAEQYF
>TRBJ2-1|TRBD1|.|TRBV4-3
TGCGCCAGCAGCCAAGATTGGGGGACAGGGGTCCCAGGGTTCTTC
CASSQDWGTGVPGFF
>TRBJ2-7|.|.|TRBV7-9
TGTGCCAGCAGCTGGAGTAGCTCCTACGAGCAGTACTTC
CASSWSSSYEQYF
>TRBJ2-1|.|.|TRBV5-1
TGCGCCAGCAGCTTGGATCCAGGGTCCTACAATGAGCAGTTCTTC
CASSLDPGSYNEQFF
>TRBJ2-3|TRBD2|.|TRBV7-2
TGTGCCAGCAGCTTAGTCGCGCGGGAGCTGGTTACAGATACGCAGTATTTT
CASSLVARELVTDTQYF
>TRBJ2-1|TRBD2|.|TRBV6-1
TGTGCCAGCAGTCTCGGGACTAGCGGGAGTGATGAGCAGTTCTTC
CASSLGTSGSDEQFF
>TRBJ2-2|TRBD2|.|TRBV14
TGTGCCAGCAGCCAAGATCCCGAGGGACTATACACCGGGGAGCTGTTTTTT
CASSQDPEGLYTGELFF
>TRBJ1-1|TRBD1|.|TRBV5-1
TGCGCCAGCAGCTCGGGGACAGCTTCGTGGACTGAAGCTTTCTTT
CASSSGTASWTEAFF
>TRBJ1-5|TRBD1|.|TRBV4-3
TGCGCCAGCAGCCAAGAAATCGGACAGGGGATCGAGGATCAGCCCCAGCATTTT
CASSQEIGQGIEDQPQHF
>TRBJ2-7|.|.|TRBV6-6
TGTGCCAGCAGTTACGGGGGCAGTGCGTCCTACGAGCAGTACTTC
CASSYGGSASYEQYF
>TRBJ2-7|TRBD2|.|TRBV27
TGTGCCAGCAGTCCTAGCGGGAGGGCCTACGAGCAGTACTTC
CASSPSGRAYEQYF
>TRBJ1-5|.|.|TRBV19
TGTGCCAGCGAACCGAACTATAGCAATCAGCCCCAGCATTTT
CASEPNYSNQPQHF
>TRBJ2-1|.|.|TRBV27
TGTGCCAGCAGTTTATGGTGGCAGACTACCAACAATGAGCAGTTCTTC
CASSLWWQTTNNEQFF
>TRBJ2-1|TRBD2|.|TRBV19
TGTGCCAGTAGTATAGGGACTAGCTTTGGTGAGCAGTTCTTC
CASSIGTSFGEQFF
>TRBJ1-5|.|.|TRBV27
TGTGCCAGCAGTTTATCGTTGGGGGCTGGCAATCAGCCCCAGCATTTT
CASSLSLGAGNQPQHF
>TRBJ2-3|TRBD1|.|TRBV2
TGTGCCAGCAGTGACCTGGGACAGCCCTTGGATACGCAGTATTTT
CASSDLGQPLDTQYF
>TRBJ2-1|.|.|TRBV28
TGTGCCAGCAAGGACAGTAGCTCCTACAATGAGCAGTTCTTC
CASKDSSSYNEQFF
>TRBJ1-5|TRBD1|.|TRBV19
TGTGCCAGTAGTATCCGGGACAGGGACAGTTATAGCAATCAGCCCCAGCATTTT
CASSIRDRDSYSNQPQHF
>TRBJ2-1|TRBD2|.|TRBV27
TGTGCCAGCGCACTAGCGGATTCCTACAATGAGCAGTTCTTC
CASALADSYNEQFF
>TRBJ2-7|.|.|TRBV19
TGTGCCAGTAGTATCGGGGGGCCCTCCTACGAGCAGTACTTC
CASSIGGPSYEQYF
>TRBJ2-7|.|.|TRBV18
TGTGCCAGCTCACCATGGGCAGACCCCGGCGAGCAGTACTTC
CASSPWADPGEQYF
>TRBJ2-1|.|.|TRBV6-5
TGTGCCAGCAGCCCTCAAAACACCAATGAGCAGTTCTTC
CASSPQNTNEQFF
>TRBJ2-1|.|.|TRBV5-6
TGTGCCAGCAGCTTTTCCGGGGGGCTAGGCAATGAGCAGTTCTTC
CASSFSGGLGNEQFF
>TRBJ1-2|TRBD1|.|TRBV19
TGTGCCAGTACGATAGGGACAGGTCCTAACTATGGCTACACCTTC
CASTIGTGPNYGYTF
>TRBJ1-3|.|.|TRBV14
TGTGCCAGCAGCGATCCTAAGGGGCTTTCGGGAAACACCATATATTTT
CASSDPKGLSGNTIYF
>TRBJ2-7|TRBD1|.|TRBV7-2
TGTGCCAGCAGCTTAGAGGGGACAGGGAGAGAGCAGTACTTC
CASSLEGTGREQYF
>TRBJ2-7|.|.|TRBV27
TGTGCCAGCAGCCCGGGTTCCCATCCCTACGAGCAGTACTTC
CASSPGSHPYEQYF
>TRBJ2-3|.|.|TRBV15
TGTGCCACCAGCAGAGTCCGTACTCAAGATACGCAGTATTTT
CATSRVRTQDTQYF
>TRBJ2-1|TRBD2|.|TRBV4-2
TGTGCCAGCAGCCAAGATCAAAGGCTAGCGGGAGGGTCGAATGAGCAGTTCTTC
CASSQDQRLAGGSNEQFF
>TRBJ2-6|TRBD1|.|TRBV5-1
TGCGCCAGCAGCAGGGGACAGGAGAGCTCTGGGGCCAACGTCCTGACTTTC
CASSRGQESSGANVLTF
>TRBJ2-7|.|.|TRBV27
TGTGCCAGCAGTGCTAAGGACTACTACGAGCAGTACTTC
CASSAKDYYEQYF
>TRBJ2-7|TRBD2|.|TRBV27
TGTGCCAGCAGCCCAGGGACTAGCTGGTCCTACGAGCAGTACTTC
CASSPGTSWSYEQYF
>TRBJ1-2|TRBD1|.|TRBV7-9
TGTGCCAGCAGCGGACGGACAGGGAGGGATAACTATGGCTACACCTTC
CASSGRTGRDNYGYTF
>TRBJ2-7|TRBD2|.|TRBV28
TGTGCCAGCAGTTTTAGCGGGAGTCGGTCCTACGAGCAGTACTTC
CASSFSGSRSYEQYF
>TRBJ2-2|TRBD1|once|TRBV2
TGTGCCAGCAGTGATTACAGGGGAGCCGGGGAGCTGTTTTTT
CASSDYRGAGELFF
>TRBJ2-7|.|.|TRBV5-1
TGCGCCAGCAGCTTGTCCCAGGACTCCTACGAGCAGTACTTC
CASSLSQDSYEQYF